This T cell receptor (beta chain) came from a study of T cell changes during pregnancy in multiple sclerosis (dated by TCRdb to between 2019 and 2020). Describing the broader study: Changes in the T cell repertoire over the course of pregnancy were examined in this study in women with multiple sclerosis.

This clone was seen just once. No cognate antigen has been identified for it. Nothing much larger sits one base from this clone, and base qualities are not available. Reading the germline V gene gives CDR1 SGHVS and CDR2 FNYEAQ. The CDR3 has 16 amino acids, counting the end cysteine and phenylalanine. Only CDR3 DNA is held: 48 bases, read in frame from base 1. Trimming removed 4 bases from V and 0 bases from J; the gene matches leave 4 bases unexplained. Libraries were prepared through the immunoSEQ multiplex PCR assay. TCRdb took this table from immuneACCESS and kept in-frame rearrangements with V and J called. Such tables lack part of the clones; where checked against another copy, unresolved V genes explain under half of the gap, and the rest is unexplained. The sample table contains 75,000 to 95,000 clones; only one count was recorded for 75% to 95% of them. The ten largest clones take up 0.9% to 0.95% of the sample.

This specimen consisted of peripheral blood, obtained before pregnancy. This TCR was recovered from a female donor with multiple sclerosis, enrolled in a pregnancy study. This sequence uses TRBV7-6 and TRBJ2-2; TRBD1 lines up with 8 middle nucleotides. The DNA reads TGTGCCAGCAGCTCGGACAGGGATGCGAACACCGGGGAGCTGTTTTTT. Translated, it reads CASSSDRDANTGELFF.